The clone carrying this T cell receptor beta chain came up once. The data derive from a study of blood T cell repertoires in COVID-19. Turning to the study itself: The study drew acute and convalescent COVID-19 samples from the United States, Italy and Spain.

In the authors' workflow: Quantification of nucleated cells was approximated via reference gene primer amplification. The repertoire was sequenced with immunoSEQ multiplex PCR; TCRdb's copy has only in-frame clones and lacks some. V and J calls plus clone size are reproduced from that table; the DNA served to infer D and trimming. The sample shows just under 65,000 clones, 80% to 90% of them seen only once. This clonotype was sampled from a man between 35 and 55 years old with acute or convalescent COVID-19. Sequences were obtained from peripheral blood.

The chain's CDR3 is CASSYVIVADRDEQYF. In DNA form, the CDR3 reads TGTGCCAGCAGTTACGTGATAGTGGCGGATCGCGACGAGCAGTACTTC. The rearrangement uses TRBV6-2 or TRBV6-3 and TRBJ2-7; no clear D gene. This CDR3 is 16 amino acids long. V was pared by 2 bases and J by 5 bases, with 19 bases between. Germline V gene lookup returns CDR1 MNHEY and CDR2 SVGEGT.